Shown below are 25 T cell receptor beta chains from a single sample sequenced in a study of regulatory dendritic cells for organ transplantation. Method: immunoSEQ multiplex PCR; TCRdb's copy keeps in-frame clones and lacks some. Of just under 30,000 clones listed, 60% to 80% were seen once; the top ten hold 2% to 2.5%. The sequencing input was memory CD4+ T cells from blood. Indicated subset: CD45RO+ memory T cells. The receptor set was obtained from a human donor in good health.

The chain recombines TRBV2 with TRBJ1-2; 7 bases are a match to TRBD1. With V trimmed by 5 bases and J by 5 bases, 2 bases remained unmatched. The length of the CDR3 is 12 residues. The germline CDR1 and CDR2 sequences are SNHLY and FYNNEI. CDR3 coding DNA: TGTGCCAGCAGTCTACAGGGGTATGGCTACACCTTC. It specifies CASSLQGYGYTF.

The chain carries TRBV7-9 and TRBJ1-1, with D perhaps matching TRBD1 (6 bases). Germline CDR1 is SEHNR and CDR2 is FQNEAQ (reference sequence). CDR3 length equals 12 residues. Trimming took 4 bases from V and 7 from J, leaving 10 bases between them. CDR3 residues: CASSSQGYEAFF. CDR3 bases: TGTGCCAGCAGCTCACAGGGATATGAAGCTTTCTTT.

The chain carries TRBV14 and TRBJ2-1; 7 nucleotides match TRBD2. The CDR3 consists of 15 residues. Per germline, CDR1 SGHDN and CDR2 FVKESK. V lost 1 base to trimming and J lost 2 bases; unmatched junction nucleotides: 2. The CDR3 nucleotides read TGTGCCAGCAGCCAAGGGGGGAGGGCCTACAATGAGCAGTTCTTC. Encoded protein: CASSQGGRAYNEQFF.

The chain recombines TRBV5-6 with TRBJ2-7, with D perhaps given as TRBD1 or TRBD2 (5 bases each). The CDR3 contains 14 residues. CDR1 SGHDT and CDR2 YYEEEE come from the germline V gene. Trimming pared 4 bases from V and 5 bases from J, leaving 16 bases between. CDR3 DNA: TGTGCCAGCAGCGGGTCGAGGGGCTGGGACGAGCAGTACTTC. Its protein product is CASSGSRGWDEQYF.

This chain uses TRBV18 with TRBJ2-2; D is perhaps TRBD2 (6 bases). V was pared by 8 bases and J by 6 bases, with 16 bases between. Germline lookup yields CDR1 KGHSH and CDR2 LQKENI. This CDR3 spans 14 amino acids. This CDR3 is CASRIQEGSGELFF. The DNA of the CDR3 is TGTGCCAGCCGGATCCAGGAGGGGTCCGGGGAGCTGTTTTTT.

The chain has TRBV19 and TRBJ2-2; 7 nucleotides match TRBD1. The germline V gene has CDR1 LNHDA and CDR2 SQIVND (reference sequence). Germline trimming cut 6 bases from V and 3 bases from J; bases unmatched to any gene: 7. This CDR3 has 15 residues. CDR3 DNA sequence: TGTGCCAGTAGGACGGACAGGACCTACACCGGGGAGCTGTTTTTT. Translated, it gives CASRTDRTYTGELFF.

The chain combines TRBV15 with TRBJ2-1, with TRBD1 as a possible D gene (5 bases). The CDR3 is 17 amino acids. V gave up 1 base and J gave up 5 bases, with 18 bases separating them. Germline V gives CDR1 LNHNV, CDR2 YYDKDF (reference sequence). The CDR3 bases are TGTGCCACCAGCAGAGGAAACGGGCAGGGTATGGACAATGAGCAGTTCTTC. Amino acids: CATSRGNGQGMDNEQFF.

With regard to this clone: The junction shows a germline mismatch at one end, possibly a read error. This rearrangement joins TRBV7-6 to TRBJ2-7; 10 bases map to TRBD2. CDR3 length: 12 residues. Per the germline V gene, CDR1 is SGHVS and CDR2 is FNYEAQ. CDR3 sequence (DNA): TGTGCCAGCAGCTCTCTAGCGGGAGAGGTGTCCTTC. Translated, it gives CASSSLAGEVSF.

The chain has TRBV6-5 and TRBJ1-5; D is unclear. CDR1 and CDR2 from the germline V gene are MNHEY and SVGAGI. The CDR3 sequence is 14 residues long. Deletions cut 5 bases from V and 7 bases from J, with 15 bases between. The CDR3 region is CASSESNRQQPQHF. The CDR3 DNA sequence: TGTGCCAGCAGTGAAAGTAATCGGCAACAGCCCCAGCATTTT.

V and J are TRBV6-5 and TRBJ2-7; TRBD2 agrees at 11 bases. Trimming removed 6 bases from V and 3 bases from J; junction bases left unmatched: 7. Germline-derived CDR1 and CDR2 are MNHEY and SVGAGI. The CDR3 length is 15 residues. This CDR3 reads CASRKGLAGNYEQYF. CDR3 nucleotides: TGTGCCAGCAGAAAAGGACTAGCGGGTAACTACGAGCAGTACTTC.

This clone is a singleton in its sample. The rearrangement joins TRBV14 to TRBJ1-2; tentative D call: TRBD1 (5 bases). Germline values: CDR1 SGHDN, CDR2 FVKESK. The germline V and J ends were trimmed by 0 bases and 1 base, with 9 bases remaining between them. CDR3 length: 15 amino acids. CDR3 amino acids: CASSQDVGVNYGYTF. DNA of the CDR3: TGTGCCAGCAGCCAAGATGTAGGGGTTAACTATGGCTACACCTTC.

The V gene is TRBV6-4, the J gene TRBJ2-3; D may be TRBD1 (5 bases). Trimming pared 0 bases from V and 4 bases from J, leaving 14 bases between. The germline V gene encodes CDR1 MRHNA and CDR2 SNTAGT. The CDR3 runs to 16 residues. This CDR3 is CASSDSIGQGSDTQYF. DNA for the CDR3: TGTGCCAGCAGTGACTCCATCGGGCAGGGCTCAGATACGCAGTATTTT.

The chain links TRBV7-9 to TRBJ2-3; tentatively, D is TRBD1 or TRBD2 (5 bases each). The germline V and J ends were trimmed by 4 bases and 6 bases, with 11 bases remaining between them. This CDR3 is 13 amino acids long. Germline lookup yields CDR1 SEHNR and CDR2 FQNEAQ (reference sequence). DNA of the CDR3: TGTGCCAGCAGCTCTACGGGACCCGATACGCAGTATTTT. Amino acid sequence: CASSSTGPDTQYF.

The chain links TRBV11-2 to TRBJ2-7, with D possibly being TRBD2 (5 bases). This CDR3 has 13 amino acids. The V end lost 3 bases, the J end lost 6 bases, and 12 bases lay between the germline ends. Germline V gene data show CDR1 as SGHAT and CDR2 as FQNNGV. Here the CDR3 reads CASSLVGGSEQYF. The DNA of the CDR3 is TGTGCCAGCAGCTTGGTAGGAGGTTCCGAGCAGTACTTC.

This chain links TRBV7-2 with TRBJ2-3; D is ambiguous. Germline V CDR1 and CDR2: SGHTA, FQGNSA. This CDR3 has 14 residues. V was cut by 4 bases and J by 5 bases, with 13 bases left in between. The CDR3 DNA follows: TGTGCCAGCAGCTCCGGCGGAGACCTAGATACGCAGTATTTT. Translating gives CASSSGGDLDTQYF.

This clone has a single count. The rearrangement joins TRBV9 to TRBJ1-3; a weak D match, TRBD1 (5 bases). CDR1 and CDR2 from the germline V gene are SGDLS and YYNGEE. This CDR3 region has 16 residues. V was pared by 0 bases and J by 0 bases, with 10 bases between. The CDR3 loop reads CASSVGDGTSGNTIYF. DNA of the CDR3: TGTGCCAGCAGCGTAGGGGACGGAACCTCTGGAAACACCATATATTTT.

This chain uses TRBV5-4 with TRBJ1-2, with D unclear. Germline CDR1 reads SGHNT; CDR2 reads YYREEE (reference sequence). The germline V and J ends were trimmed by 0 bases and 6 bases, with 9 bases remaining between them. This CDR3 spans 13 amino acids. Here the CDR3 DNA reads TGTGCCAGCAGCTTGGCCGCGGAAGATGGCTACACCTTC. Amino acid sequence: CASSLAAEDGYTF.

This clone was detected once. V gene TRBV6-5 combines with J gene TRBJ2-7; no definite D call. Trimming cost V 8 bases and J 3 bases, with 14 bases left between them. The CDR3 has 13 amino acids. The V gene's germline CDR1 is MNHEY and CDR2 SVGAGI. CDR3 sequence: CASSVNVFYEQYF. The CDR3, as DNA: TGTGCCAGCTCAGTGAACGTATTCTACGAGCAGTACTTC.

The rearrangement uses TRBV5-6 and TRBJ2-3; maybe TRBD2 (5 bases). The CDR3 consists of 13 residues. Germline lookup yields CDR1 SGHDT and CDR2 YYEEEE. V lost 6 bases and J 10 bases, leaving 18 bases between the germline ends. The CDR3 loop reads CASTATWTGAQYF. The CDR3 DNA reads as TGTGCCAGCACCGCGACTTGGACCGGGGCGCAGTATTTT. The whole variable domain, remainder taken from reference TRBV5-6 and TRBJ2-3, is DAGVTQSPTHLIKTRGQQVTLRCSPKSGHDTVSWYQQALGQGPQFIFQYYEEEERQRGNFPDRFSGHQFPNYSSELNVNALLLGDSALYLCASTATWTGAQYFGPGTRLTVL.

V and J are TRBV27 and TRBJ2-1; maybe TRBD1 (6 bases). Germline loops: CDR1 MNHEY, CDR2 SMNVEV (reference sequence). Trimming shortened V by 1 base and J by 5 bases, and 21 bases separated the two germline ends. The CDR3 extends over 18 amino acids. The CDR3 nucleotides read TGTGCCAGCAGTTTATTAGCTCCCAGGGGATCAACAAACAATGAGCAGTTCTTC. Protein: CASSLLAPRGSTNNEQFF.

In its sample, this clone was seen a few times. J is TRBJ2-5 and V is TRBV11-2; TRBD2 agrees at 15 bases. The V segment lost 5 bases and the J segment 3 bases; nucleotides outside the gene matches: 10. The CDR3 totals 18 residues. Germline CDR1 reads SGHAT; CDR2 reads FQNNGV. The CDR3: CASSPWTSGRAEEETQYF. The CDR3 coding sequence is TGTGCCAGCAGCCCTTGGACTAGCGGGAGGGCAGAGGAAGAGACCCAGTACTTC.

The rearrangement uses TRBV7-3 and TRBJ2-4; D may be TRBD2 (6 bases). There are 13 residues in the CDR3. Germline V gene sequence: CDR1 SGHTA, CDR2 FQGTGA. V shed 6 bases and J shed 6 bases, with 12 bases lying between them. The CDR3, as DNA: TGTGCCAGCAGTCGGGAGTACGGAAACATTCAGTACTTC. Translation gives CASSREYGNIQYF.

The rearrangement joins TRBV7-6 to TRBJ2-1, with D unresolved. The germline V gene encodes CDR1 SGHVS and CDR2 FNYEAQ. The length of the CDR3 is 14 residues. The V end was cut by 5 bases, the J end by 8 bases, with 16 bases between. The CDR3: CASSPSVGVYEQFF. The CDR3 nucleotides read TGTGCCAGCAGCCCCTCTGTCGGAGTCTATGAGCAGTTCTTC.

The rearrangement links TRBV27 to TRBJ2-7; D is perhaps TRBD2 (6 bases). V lost 6 bases to trimming and J lost 7 bases, with 13 bases between them. This CDR3 spans 12 amino acids. Germline CDR1 MNHEY, CDR2 SMNVEV (reference sequence). The CDR3 spells CASRGGRGEQYF. The CDR3 DNA reads TGTGCCAGCAGAGGAGGCCGGGGGGAGCAGTACTTC.

The J gene is TRBJ2-3, the V gene TRBV6-4; 8 bases align to TRBD2. Germline V gene sequence: CDR1 MRHNA, CDR2 SNTAGT. The CDR3 covers 15 residues. The V gene end was trimmed by 0 bases and the J gene end by 5 bases; junction bases not matched to a gene: 4. Written as DNA, the CDR3 is TGTGCCAGCAGTGACTCTGCGGGGGGAATAGATACGCAGTATTTT. Its protein is CASSDSAGGIDTQYF.